Here is one T cell receptor (beta chain) with its context. Its specificity is not known. The sort gate was single viable CD3+CD4+CD8-CD45RO+ cells for memory CD4+ T cells. The CDR3 consists of 12 residues. Germline V lookup: CDR1 ENHRY, CDR2 SYGVKD. The junction had 3 bases not matched to a gene; V was cut back by 11 bases and J by 5 bases. The data are from a study of memory CD4+ T cells and cytomegalovirus serostatus. Study outcomes and limitations: Median bootstrapped AUC for CMV status was approximately 0.96 originally, about 0.9 US-trained.

Libraries were prepared by immunoSEQ multiplex PCR; TCRdb keeps only in-frame clonotypes and omits some of them. The sample gives 50,000 to 65,000 clones, roughly 78% of which show up once; roughly 0.77% is in the top ten. This clonotype was sampled from an adult in good health and CMV-seronegative. The sample consisted of memory CD4+ T cells from blood. V is TRBV10-3 and J is TRBJ2-5; 12 positions agree with TRBD2. This chain's CDR3 is CAAGLAGETQYF. CDR3 nucleotide sequence: TGTGCCGCCGGACTAGCGGGGGAGACCCAGTACTTC.